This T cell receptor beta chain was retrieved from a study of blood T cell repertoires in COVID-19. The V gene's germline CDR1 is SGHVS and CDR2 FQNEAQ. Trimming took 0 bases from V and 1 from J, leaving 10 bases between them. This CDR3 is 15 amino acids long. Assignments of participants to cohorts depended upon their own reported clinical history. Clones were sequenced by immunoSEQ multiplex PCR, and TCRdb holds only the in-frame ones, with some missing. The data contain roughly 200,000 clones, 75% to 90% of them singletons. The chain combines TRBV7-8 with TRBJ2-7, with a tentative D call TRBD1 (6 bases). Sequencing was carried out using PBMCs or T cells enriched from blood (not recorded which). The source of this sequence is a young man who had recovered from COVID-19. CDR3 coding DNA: TGTGCCAGCAGCTTAGCGACAGGCCCATCCTACGAGCAGTACTTC. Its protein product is CASSLATGPSYEQYF.